The 26 T cell receptor beta chains reported below all come from one sample, sequenced in a study of blood T cell repertoires in COVID-19. Some clones are missing from TCRdb's copy, which holds only in-frame ones; the method was immunoSEQ multiplex PCR. Among 200,000 to 250,000 clones, 75% to 85% were seen once, and the ten largest hold roughly 8.2%. The sequencing input was peripheral blood. Every receptor here comes from an elderly woman with COVID-19, enrolled during active disease.

The chain employs TRBV28 and TRBJ2-1, with 8 bases identical to TRBD2. The CDR3 covers 13 residues. CDR1 and CDR2 from the germline V gene are MDHEN and SYDVKM. The CDR3 spells CALGTAGGNEQFF. Written as DNA, the CDR3 is TGTGCGCTTGGCACGGCGGGGGGAAATGAGCAGTTCTTC.

The chain employs TRBV28 and TRBJ2-5; 11 bases are shared with TRBD2. The CDR3 is 15 amino acids. Germline V gene sequence: CDR1 MDHEN, CDR2 SYDVKM. J lost 5 bases, V lost 3 bases, and 5 bases had no gene match. CDR3 region: CASSFKLAGVETQYF. The CDR3 region has the DNA TGTGCCAGCAGTTTTAAACTAGCGGGAGTCGAGACCCAGTACTTC.

The sample holds a few counts of this clone. V is TRBV2 and J is TRBJ2-7, with 7 positions matching TRBD2. Unmatched junction bases numbered 5, after V lost 8 bases and J lost 1 base. This CDR3 region has 13 residues. The germline CDR1 and CDR2 sequences are SNHLY and FYNNEI. The CDR3 DNA is TGTGCCAGCTGGGCGGGGGAATCCTACGAGCAGTACTTC. Protein product: CASWAGESYEQYF.

The gene calls are TRBV2 and TRBJ1-5; TRBD1 matches at 10 bases. Germline V gives CDR1 SNHLY, CDR2 FYNNEI. After removal of 10 bases from V and 6 bases from J, the junction contained 6 bases not matched to a gene. The CDR3 loop spans 13 amino acids. For the CDR3, the DNA is TGTGCCACCTCCAGGGACAGGGGTCAGCCCCAGCATTTT. Its protein is CATSRDRGQPQHF.

The chain joins TRBV6-5 to TRBJ1-5; D may be TRBD1 (6 bases). The V end lost 6 bases, the J end lost 0 bases, and 12 bases lay between the germline ends. The CDR3 is made up of 15 amino acids. Per germline, CDR1 MNHEY and CDR2 SVGAGI. CDR3 nucleotides: TGTGCCAGCAGGACGACAGGAGATAGCAATCAGCCCCAGCATTTT. This gives the protein CASRTTGDSNQPQHF.

The V call is TRBV4-1, the J call TRBJ1-5, with D maybe TRBD1 (5 bases). This CDR3 contains 15 residues. Germline V lookup: CDR1 MGHRA, CDR2 YSYEKL. The V and J ends lost 0 bases and 7 bases respectively, with 13 bases between them. The DNA of the CDR3 is TGCGCCAGCAGCCAAGATGGGCAGGGCAGCCAGCCCCAGCATTTT. It translates to CASSQDGQGSQPQHF.

This chain joins TRBV19 and TRBJ1-5, with D perhaps TRBD1 (6 bases). The CDR3 extends over 17 amino acids. V shed 3 bases and J shed 3 bases, with 18 bases lying between them. Per germline, CDR1 LNHDA and CDR2 SQIVND (reference sequence). Here the CDR3 reads CASSMARRGANNQPQHF. DNA of the CDR3: TGTGCCAGTAGTATGGCCCGCAGGGGCGCAAACAATCAGCCCCAGCATTTT.

The chain recombines TRBV6-5 with TRBJ1-3; D is ambiguous. The CDR3 has 11 amino acids. In germline, CDR1 is MNHEY, CDR2 SVGAGI. V was cut by 11 bases and J by 4 bases, with 9 bases left in between. Here the CDR3 DNA reads TGTGCCTTTCTAAAGGGAAACACCATATATTTT. Amino acids: CAFLKGNTIYF.

The rearrangement uses TRBV11-2 and TRBJ1-2; TRBD1 matches at 7 bases. CDR1 is SGHAT and CDR2 is FQNNGV in the germline V gene. The length of the CDR3 is 14 residues. With V trimmed by 5 bases and J by 6 bases, 9 bases remained unmatched. In DNA form, the CDR3 reads TGTGCCAGCAGCAGTCGACAGGGCTCTCATGGCTACACCTTC. Amino acids: CASSSRQGSHGYTF.

The chain employs TRBV7-2 and TRBJ2-7; 9 bases match TRBD1. With V trimmed by 5 bases and J by 1 base, 6 bases remained unmatched. The CDR3 runs to 15 residues. The V gene's germline CDR1 is SGHTA and CDR2 FQGNSA. CDR3 residues: CASSPGGTGSYEQYF. Written as DNA, the CDR3 is TGTGCCAGCAGCCCTGGGGGGACAGGGTCCTACGAGCAGTACTTC.

This clone has more than one count but fewer than ten. V usage is TRBV7-9 and J usage is TRBJ1-2; D might be TRBD1 (6 bases). V lost 5 bases and J 9 bases, leaving 22 bases between the germline ends. Germline V gene sequence: CDR1 SEHNR, CDR2 FQNEAQ (reference sequence). CDR3 size: 15 residues. CDR3 residues: CASSPLGSRGVSYTF. In nucleotides, the CDR3 is TGTGCCAGCAGCCCCCTGGGTTCCAGGGGCGTAAGCTACACCTTC.

V usage is TRBV7-2 and J usage is TRBJ1-6; 7 bases line up with TRBD1. With V trimmed by 7 bases and J by 5 bases, 14 bases remained unmatched. The CDR3 extends over 17 amino acids. Germline V gene data show CDR1 as SGHTA and CDR2 as FQGNSA. The CDR3 nucleotides read TGTGCCAGCAACCGAAGGGGACAGCGGGCGAATAATTCACCCCTCCACTTT. It encodes CASNRRGQRANNSPLHF.

The V gene is TRBV28, the J gene TRBJ2-7, with no clear D. Germline V CDR1 and CDR2: MDHEN, SYDVKM. CDR3 length equals 12 residues. The germline V and J ends were trimmed by 6 bases and 3 bases, with 9 bases remaining between them. The CDR3 DNA follows: TGTGCCAGCAGCAATTCAGTCTACGAGCAGTACTTC. This codes for CASSNSVYEQYF.

V gene TRBV28 combines with J gene TRBJ1-3; D not resolved. The V gene's germline CDR1 is MDHEN and CDR2 SYDVKM. This CDR3 spans 11 amino acids. V was trimmed by 7 bases and J by 2 bases, leaving 3 bases between them. The CDR3 loop is CASNTGNTIYF. DNA for the CDR3: TGTGCCAGCAACACTGGAAACACCATATATTTT.

The chain combines TRBV29-1 with TRBJ1-1; TRBD1 aligns across 8 bases. V trimming: 0 bases; J trimming: 5 bases; junction bases outside the gene matches: 11. The germline gives CDR1 SQVTM, CDR2 ANQGSEA. The CDR3 is 16 residues long. In DNA, the CDR3 is TGCAGCGTTGAAGATCCCGAGGACAGGGCGACGACTGAAGCTTTCTTT. As protein: CSVEDPEDRATTEAFF.

This clone was seen a few times. CDR3 nucleotide sequence: TGTGCCAGCAGCGGACCGGGACAGGGGATGGAAAAACTGTTTTTT. Its translation is CASSGPGQGMEKLFF. V is TRBV2 and J is TRBJ1-4; 10 bases align to TRBD1. In germline, CDR1 is SNHLY, CDR2 FYNNEI. V lost 6 bases and J lost 8; bases outside the gene matches: 9. The CDR3 extends over 15 amino acids.

Regarding this clone: Other DNA variants within this sample encode the same CDR3. The gene calls are TRBV7-3 and TRBJ1-1; D is possibly TRBD1 (5 bases). Trimming cost V 4 bases and J 0 bases, with 6 bases left between them. Germline CDR1 reads SGHTA; CDR2 reads FQGTGA. The CDR3 runs 13 residues. CDR3 DNA sequence: TGTGCCAGCAGCTCGACAGTGAACACTGAAGCTTTCTTT. Protein sequence: CASSSTVNTEAFF.

This clone was seen a few times. V and J are TRBV5-1 and TRBJ2-4; no definite D call. Germline V CDR1 and CDR2: SGHRS, YFSETQ. V was cut by 0 bases and J by 3 bases, with 16 bases left in between. The CDR3 runs 17 residues. As DNA, the CDR3 is TGCGCCAGCAGCTTGGCCCCAGGTCAGCTTGGCAAAAACATTCAGTACTTC. Protein: CASSLAPGQLGKNIQYF.

V gene TRBV2 combines with J gene TRBJ1-1; 8 nucleotides agree with TRBD1. Per germline, CDR1 SNHLY and CDR2 FYNNEI. The CDR3 loop spans 13 amino acids. J gave up 3 bases and V 6 bases, and 3 bases lay outside the gene matches. The CDR3 spells CASRPTGDTEAFF. CDR3 DNA: TGTGCCAGCAGACCGACAGGGGACACTGAAGCTTTCTTT.

The rearrangement joins TRBV5-1 to TRBJ1-2; D ambiguous. Germline V lookup: CDR1 SGHRS, CDR2 YFSETQ. V was shortened by 3 bases and J by 4 bases, with 13 bases between the two germline ends. This CDR3 comprises 14 residues. The CDR3: CASSSAATSYGYTF. Here the CDR3 DNA reads TGCGCCAGCAGCTCCGCAGCGACTTCCTATGGCTACACCTTC.

This chain uses TRBV11-2 with TRBJ1-5; 7 bases are a match to TRBD1. Germline CDR1 SGHAT, CDR2 FQNNGV. The junction had 4 bases not matched to a gene; V was cut back by 4 bases and J by 1 base. This CDR3 is 15 amino acids long. The CDR3 coding sequence is TGTGCCAGCAGCTCCTCAGGGGGGAGCAATCAGCCCCAGCATTTT. Translated, it gives CASSSSGGSNQPQHF.

CDR3 protein: CASSQTGATQYF. As DNA, the CDR3 is TGTGCCAGCAGCCAGACAGGGGCCACGCAGTATTTT. This chain connects TRBV14 to TRBJ2-3, with 8 bases fitting TRBD1. Looked up from germline, CDR1 is SGHDN and CDR2 is FVKESK. Unmatched junction bases numbered 2, after V lost 3 bases and J lost 9 bases. This CDR3 has 12 amino acids. Using reference TRBV14 and TRBJ2-3 for the parts outside the CDR3, the full variable domain is EAGVTQFPSHSVIEKGQTVTLRCDPISGHDNLYWYRRVMGKEIKFLLHFVKESKQDESGMPNNRFLAERTGGTYSTLKVQPAELEDSGVYFCASSQTGATQYFGPGTRLTVL.

The chain carries TRBV7-8 and TRBJ2-7, with D possibly TRBD2 on 6 matching bases. Germline V gene lookup returns CDR1 SGHVS and CDR2 FQNEAQ. This CDR3 spans 14 amino acids. The germline V and J ends were trimmed by 3 bases and 2 bases, with 11 bases remaining between them. CDR3 loop: CASSFIGSAYEQYF. The DNA of the CDR3 is TGTGCCAGCAGCTTCATCGGGAGTGCCTACGAGCAGTACTTC.

The V and J genes are TRBV29-1 and TRBJ1-1, with 8 bases lining up with TRBD1. Germline V gives CDR1 SQVTM, CDR2 ANQGSEA. After removal of 6 bases from V and 4 bases from J, the junction contained 10 bases not matched to a gene. The CDR3 sequence is 14 residues long. For the CDR3, the DNA is TGCAGCGTCAAAAGACAGGGGAGGTTCACTGAAGCTTTCTTT. Translated, it gives CSVKRQGRFTEAFF.

The V gene is TRBV5-6, the J gene TRBJ2-5; TRBD1 agrees at 8 bases. Germline V gives CDR1 SGHDT, CDR2 YYEEEE. The CDR3 has 14 amino acids. V shed 8 bases, J shed 3 bases, and the junction held 9 bases outside the gene matches. Here the CDR3 reads CASNRQGIEETQYF. In DNA form, the CDR3 reads TGTGCCAGTAACCGACAGGGGATAGAAGAGACCCAGTACTTC.

The chain uses TRBV25-1 and TRBJ2-5, with 8 bases that match TRBD2. This CDR3 is 14 amino acids long. Germline V lookup: CDR1 MGHDK, CDR2 SYGVNS. V gave up 1 base and J gave up 6 bases; unmatched junction bases: 4. This CDR3 reads CASSESGGRQTQYF. The CDR3 DNA reads TGTGCCAGCAGTGAATCGGGCGGGAGGCAGACCCAGTACTTC.